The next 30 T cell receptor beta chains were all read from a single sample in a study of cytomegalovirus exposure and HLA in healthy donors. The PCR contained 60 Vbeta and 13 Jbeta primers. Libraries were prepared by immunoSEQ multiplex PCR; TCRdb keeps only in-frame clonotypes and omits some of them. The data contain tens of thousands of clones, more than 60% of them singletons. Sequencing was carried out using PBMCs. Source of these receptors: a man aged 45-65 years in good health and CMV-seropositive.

The CDR3 reads CASSLRLAGGPDTQYF. The CDR3 nucleotides read TGTGCCAGCAGCCTCAGACTAGCGGGGGGTCCAGATACGCAGTATTTT. J is TRBJ2-3 and V is TRBV11-2; TRBD2 aligns across 13 bases. This CDR3 is 16 amino acids long. V shed 5 bases and J 4 bases; nucleotides not matched to a gene: 6. Germline CDR1 is SGHAT and CDR2 is FQNNGV.

The CDR3 reads CASSLDLETSYNEQFF. Here the CDR3 DNA reads TGTGCCAGCAGCTTAGATCTAGAGACTAGCTACAATGAGCAGTTCTTC. J is TRBJ2-1 and V is TRBV11-2, with D possibly matching TRBD2 (6 bases). Germline assignment: CDR1 SGHAT and CDR2 FQNNGV. Deletions cut 0 bases from V and 3 bases from J, with 12 bases between. The CDR3 consists of 16 residues. Complete variable domain (other parts from reference TRBV11-2 and TRBJ2-1): EAGVAQSPRYKIIEKRQSVAFWCNPISGHATLYWYQQILGQGPKLLIQFQNNGVVDDSQLPKDRFSAERLKGVDSTLKIQPAKLEDSAVYLCASSLDLETSYNEQFFGPGTRLTVL.

The CDR3 DNA is TGTGCCAGCAGTTACGGGACAATTAATGAAAAACTGTTTTTT. Its protein is CASSYGTINEKLFF. The V and J genes are TRBV6-6 and TRBJ1-4, with D tentatively TRBD1 (6 bases). Trimming took 2 bases from V and 4 from J, leaving 8 bases between them. Germline V lookup: CDR1 MNHNY, CDR2 SVGAGI (reference sequence). The CDR3 sequence is 14 residues long.

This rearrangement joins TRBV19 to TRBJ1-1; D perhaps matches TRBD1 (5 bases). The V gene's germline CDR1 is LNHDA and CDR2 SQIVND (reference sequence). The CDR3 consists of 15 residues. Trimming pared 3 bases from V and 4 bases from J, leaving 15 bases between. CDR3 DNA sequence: TGTGCCAGTAGTATCCCCGGGGGGAAAAGCACTGAAGCTTTCTTT. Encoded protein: CASSIPGGKSTEAFF. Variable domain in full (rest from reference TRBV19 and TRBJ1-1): DGGITQSPKYLFRKEGQNVTLSCEQNLNHDAMYWYRQDPGQGLRLIYYSQIVNDFQKGDIAEGYSVSREKKESFPLTVTSAQKNPTAFYLCASSIPGGKSTEAFFGQGTRLTVV.

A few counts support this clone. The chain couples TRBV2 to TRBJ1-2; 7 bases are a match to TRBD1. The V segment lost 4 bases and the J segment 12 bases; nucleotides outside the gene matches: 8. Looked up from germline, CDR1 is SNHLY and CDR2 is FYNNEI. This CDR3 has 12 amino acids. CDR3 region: CASSGDRGFHTF. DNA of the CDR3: TGTGCCAGCAGTGGGGACAGAGGTTTTCACACCTTC.

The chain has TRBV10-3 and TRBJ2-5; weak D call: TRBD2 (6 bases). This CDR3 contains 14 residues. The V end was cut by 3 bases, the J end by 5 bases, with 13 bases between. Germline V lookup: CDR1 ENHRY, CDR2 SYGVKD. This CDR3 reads CAISDAGRRETQYF. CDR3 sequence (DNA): TGTGCCATCAGTGACGCGGGACGCCGTGAGACCCAGTACTTC.

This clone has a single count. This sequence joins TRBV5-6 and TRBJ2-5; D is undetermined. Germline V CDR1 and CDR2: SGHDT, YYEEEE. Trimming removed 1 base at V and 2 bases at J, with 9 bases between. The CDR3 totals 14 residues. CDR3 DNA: TGTGCCAGCAGCTTGATGGCAGAACAAGAGACCCAGTACTTC. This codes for CASSLMAEQETQYF. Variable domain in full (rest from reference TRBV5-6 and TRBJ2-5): DAGVTQSPTHLIKTRGQQVTLRCSPKSGHDTVSWYQQALGQGPQFIFQYYEEEERQRGNFPDRFSGHQFPNYSSELNVNALLLGDSALYLCASSLMAEQETQYFGPGTRLLVL.

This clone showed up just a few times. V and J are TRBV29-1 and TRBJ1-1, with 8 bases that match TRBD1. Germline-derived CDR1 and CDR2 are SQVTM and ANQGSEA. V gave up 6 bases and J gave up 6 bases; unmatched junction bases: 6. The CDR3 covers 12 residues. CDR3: CSVQGGFAEAFF. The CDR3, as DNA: TGCAGCGTACAGGGGGGGTTCGCTGAAGCTTTCTTT.

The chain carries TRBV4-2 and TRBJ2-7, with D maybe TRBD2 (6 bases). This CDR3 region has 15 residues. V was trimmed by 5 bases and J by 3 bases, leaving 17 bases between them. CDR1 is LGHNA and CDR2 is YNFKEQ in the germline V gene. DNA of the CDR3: TGTGCCAGCAGCTCGGACGGGAGCGAGTTCTACGAGCAGTACTTC. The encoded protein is CASSSDGSEFYEQYF.

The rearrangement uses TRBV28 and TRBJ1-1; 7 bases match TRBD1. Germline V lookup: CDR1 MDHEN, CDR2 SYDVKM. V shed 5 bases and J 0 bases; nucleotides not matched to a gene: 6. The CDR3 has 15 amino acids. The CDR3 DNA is TGTGCCAGCAGTGTGGGACAGAACATGAACACTGAAGCTTTCTTT. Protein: CASSVGQNMNTEAFF.

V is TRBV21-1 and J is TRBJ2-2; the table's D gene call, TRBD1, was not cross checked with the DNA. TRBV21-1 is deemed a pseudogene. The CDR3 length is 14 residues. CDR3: CASSVGGRPGELFF. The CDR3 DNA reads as TGTGCCAGCAGCGTAGGGGGACGTCCCGGGGAGCTGTTTTTT.

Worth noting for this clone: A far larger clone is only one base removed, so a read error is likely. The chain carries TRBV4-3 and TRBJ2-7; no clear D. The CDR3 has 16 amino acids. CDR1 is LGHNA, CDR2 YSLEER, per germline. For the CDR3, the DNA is TGCCCCAGCAGCCAAGAAGCAGGAAAAGGCTACTACGAGCAGTACTTC. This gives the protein CPSSQEAGKGYYEQYF.

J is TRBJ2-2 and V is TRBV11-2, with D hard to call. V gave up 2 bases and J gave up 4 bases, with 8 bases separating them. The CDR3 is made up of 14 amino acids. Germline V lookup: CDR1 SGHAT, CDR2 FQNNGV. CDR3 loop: CASSLSHPTGELFF. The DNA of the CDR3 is TGTGCCAGCAGCTTAAGCCATCCCACCGGGGAGCTGTTTTTT.

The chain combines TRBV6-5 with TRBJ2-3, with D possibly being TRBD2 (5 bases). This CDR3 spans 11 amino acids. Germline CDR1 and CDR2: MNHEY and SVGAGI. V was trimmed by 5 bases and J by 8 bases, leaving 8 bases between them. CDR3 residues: CASSPSSTQYF. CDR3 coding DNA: TGTGCCAGCAGTCCTAGCTCTACGCAGTATTTT.

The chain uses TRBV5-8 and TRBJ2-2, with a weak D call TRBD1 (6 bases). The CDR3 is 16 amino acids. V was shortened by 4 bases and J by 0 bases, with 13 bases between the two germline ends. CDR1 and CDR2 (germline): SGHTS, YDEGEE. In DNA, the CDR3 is TGTGCCAGCAGCCCAGGGACATTTACGAACACCGGGGAGCTGTTTTTT. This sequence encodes CASSPGTFTNTGELFF.

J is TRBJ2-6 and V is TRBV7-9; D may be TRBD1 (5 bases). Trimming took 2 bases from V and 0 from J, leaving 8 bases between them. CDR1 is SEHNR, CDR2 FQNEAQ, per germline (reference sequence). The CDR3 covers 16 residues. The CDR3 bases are TGTGCCAGCAGCTTACAGGGTTCCTCTGGGGCCAACGTCCTGACTTTC. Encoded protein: CASSLQGSSGANVLTF.

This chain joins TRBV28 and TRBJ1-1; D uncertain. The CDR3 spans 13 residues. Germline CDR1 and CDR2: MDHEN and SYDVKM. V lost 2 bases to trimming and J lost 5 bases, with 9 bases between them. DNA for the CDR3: TGTGCCAGCAGTTTAATAGGCGGGACTGAAGCTTTCTTT. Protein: CASSLIGGTEAFF.

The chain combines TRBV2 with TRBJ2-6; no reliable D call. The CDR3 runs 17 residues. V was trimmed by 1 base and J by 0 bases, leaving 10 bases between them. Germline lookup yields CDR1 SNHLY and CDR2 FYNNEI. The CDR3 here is CASSEVGRRSGANVLTF. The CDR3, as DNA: TGTGCCAGCAGTGAAGTGGGCAGACGCTCTGGGGCCAACGTCCTGACTTTC.

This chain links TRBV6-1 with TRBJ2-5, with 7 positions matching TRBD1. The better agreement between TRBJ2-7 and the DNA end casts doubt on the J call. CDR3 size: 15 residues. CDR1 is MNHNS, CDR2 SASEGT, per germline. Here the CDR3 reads CASSEATGYSYEQYF. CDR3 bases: TGTGCCAGCAGTGAAGCGACAGGGTATAGCTACGAGCAGTACTTC.

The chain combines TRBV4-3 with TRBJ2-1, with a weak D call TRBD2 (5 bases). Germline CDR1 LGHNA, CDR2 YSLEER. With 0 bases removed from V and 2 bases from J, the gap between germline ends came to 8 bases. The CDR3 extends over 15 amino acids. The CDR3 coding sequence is TGCGCCAGCAGCCAAGAACGGGGTCCCTACAATGAGCAGTTCTTC. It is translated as CASSQERGPYNEQFF.

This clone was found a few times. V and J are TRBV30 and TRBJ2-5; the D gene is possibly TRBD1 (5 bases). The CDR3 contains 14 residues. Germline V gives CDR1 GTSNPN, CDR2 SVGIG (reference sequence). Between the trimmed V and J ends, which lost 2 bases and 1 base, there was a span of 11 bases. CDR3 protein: CAWSSGQGQETQYF. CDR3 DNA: TGTGCCTGGAGTTCAGGTCAGGGCCAAGAGACCCAGTACTTC.

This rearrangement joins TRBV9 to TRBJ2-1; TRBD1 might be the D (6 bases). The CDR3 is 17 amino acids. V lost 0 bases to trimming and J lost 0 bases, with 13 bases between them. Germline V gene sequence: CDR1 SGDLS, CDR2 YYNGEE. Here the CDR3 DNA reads TGTGCCAGCAGCGTAGTGTCTAGGACAGCCTCCTACAATGAGCAGTTCTTC. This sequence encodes CASSVVSRTASYNEQFF. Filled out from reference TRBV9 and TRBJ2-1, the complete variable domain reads DSGVTQTPKHLITATGQRVTLRCSPRSGDLSVYWYQQSLDQGLQFLIQYYNGEERAKGNILERFSAQQFPDLHSELNLSSLELGDSALYFCASSVVSRTASYNEQFFGPGTRLTVL.

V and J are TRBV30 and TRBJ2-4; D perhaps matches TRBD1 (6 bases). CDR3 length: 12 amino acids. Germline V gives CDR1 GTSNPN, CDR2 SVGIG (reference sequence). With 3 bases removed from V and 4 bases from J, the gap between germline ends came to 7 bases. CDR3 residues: CAWSQGKNIQYF. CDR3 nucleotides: TGTGCCTGGAGCCAGGGGAAAAACATTCAGTACTTC.

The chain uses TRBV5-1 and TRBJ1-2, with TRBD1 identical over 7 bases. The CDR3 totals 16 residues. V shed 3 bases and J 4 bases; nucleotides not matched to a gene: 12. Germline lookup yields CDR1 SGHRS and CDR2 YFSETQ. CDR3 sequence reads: CASSSPGQQSGYGYTF. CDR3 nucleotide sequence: TGCGCCAGCAGCTCCCCGGGACAGCAAAGCGGCTATGGCTACACCTTC.

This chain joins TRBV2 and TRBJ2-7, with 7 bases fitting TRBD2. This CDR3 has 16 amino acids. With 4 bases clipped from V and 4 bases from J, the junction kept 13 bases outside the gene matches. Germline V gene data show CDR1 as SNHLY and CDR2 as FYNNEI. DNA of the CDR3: TGTGCCAGCAGTGGGGGGGGTGGCGGAACCTGGTACGAGCAGTACTTC. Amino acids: CASSGGGGGTWYEQYF.

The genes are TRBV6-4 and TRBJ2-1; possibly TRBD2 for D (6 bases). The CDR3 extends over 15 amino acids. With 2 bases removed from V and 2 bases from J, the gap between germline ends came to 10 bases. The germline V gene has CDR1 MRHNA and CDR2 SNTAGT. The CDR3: CASSDGDSTYNEQFF. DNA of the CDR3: TGTGCCAGCAGTGACGGGGACTCCACCTACAATGAGCAGTTCTTC.

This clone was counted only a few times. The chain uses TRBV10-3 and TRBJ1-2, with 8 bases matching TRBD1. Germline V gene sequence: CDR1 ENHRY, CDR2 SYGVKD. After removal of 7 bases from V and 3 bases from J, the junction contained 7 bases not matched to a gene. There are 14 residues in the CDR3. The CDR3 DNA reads TGTGCCATCACTGCAAAGACAGGGGACTATGGCTACACCTTC. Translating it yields CAITAKTGDYGYTF.

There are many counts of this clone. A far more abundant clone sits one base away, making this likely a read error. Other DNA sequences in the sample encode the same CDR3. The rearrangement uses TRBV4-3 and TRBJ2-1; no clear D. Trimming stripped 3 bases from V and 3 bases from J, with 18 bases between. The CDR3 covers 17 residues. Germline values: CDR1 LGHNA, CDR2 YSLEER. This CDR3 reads CASSHDMIVLIYNEQFF. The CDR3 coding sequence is TGCGCCAGCAGCCACGATATGATCGTACTCATCTACAATGAGCAGTTCTTC.

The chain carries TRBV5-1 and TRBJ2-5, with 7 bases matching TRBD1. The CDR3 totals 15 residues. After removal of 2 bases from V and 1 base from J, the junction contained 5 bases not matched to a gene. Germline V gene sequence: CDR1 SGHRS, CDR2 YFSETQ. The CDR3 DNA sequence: TGCGCCAGCAGCTTACCCCGGGACAGCCAAGAGACCCAGTACTTC. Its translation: CASSLPRDSQETQYF.

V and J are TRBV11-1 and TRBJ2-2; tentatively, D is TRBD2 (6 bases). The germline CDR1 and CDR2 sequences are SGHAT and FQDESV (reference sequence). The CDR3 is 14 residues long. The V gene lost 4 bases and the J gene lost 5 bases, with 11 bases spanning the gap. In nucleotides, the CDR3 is TGTGCCAGCAGCTATGGGGGGTCGACCGGGGAGCTGTTTTTT. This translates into CASSYGGSTGELFF.